This T cell receptor (beta chain) was sequenced for a study of T cell repertoires and HLA-DP antigens. For the study at large: Average DNA input: about 230 ng for CD137+CD4+ sorts, approximately 1,200 ng pre-culture.

Produced via immunoSEQ multiplex PCR; TCRdb's table is partial and in-frame only. The table has over 60,000 clones, just under 80% seen once. Of note for this clone: The antigen is not known.

Study outcomes and limitations: Naive and memory CD4+ repertoires were not analysed separately.

With 0 bases removed from V and 7 bases from J, the gap between germline ends came to 5 bases. There are 12 residues in the CDR3. Germline loops: CDR1 SGHRS, CDR2 YFSETQ. Material for sequencing was CD4+ T cells from PBMCs. The receptor comes from a man in his sixties in good health and CMV-seronegative. The chain recombines TRBV5-1 with TRBJ2-1; TRBD1 might be the D (5 bases). The CDR3 region has the DNA TGCGCCAGCAGCTTGGAGGGGAATGAGCAGTTCTTC. This encodes CASSLEGNEQFF.